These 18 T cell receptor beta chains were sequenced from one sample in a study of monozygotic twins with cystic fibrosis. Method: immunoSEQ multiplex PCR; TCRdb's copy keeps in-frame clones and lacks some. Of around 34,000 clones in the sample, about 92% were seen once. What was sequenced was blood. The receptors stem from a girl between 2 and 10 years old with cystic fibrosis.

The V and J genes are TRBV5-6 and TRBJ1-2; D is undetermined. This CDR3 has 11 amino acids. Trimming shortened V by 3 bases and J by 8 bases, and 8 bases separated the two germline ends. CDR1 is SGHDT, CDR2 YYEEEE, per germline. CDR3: CASSSGPGYTF. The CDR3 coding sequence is TGTGCCAGCAGCTCCGGCCCGGGCTACACCTTC.

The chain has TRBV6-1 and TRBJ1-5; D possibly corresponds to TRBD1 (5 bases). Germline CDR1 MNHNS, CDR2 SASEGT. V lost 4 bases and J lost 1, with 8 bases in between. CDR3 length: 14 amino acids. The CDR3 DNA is TGTGCCAGCAGTGTTAGGGGAAGCAATCAGCCCCAGCATTTT. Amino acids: CASSVRGSNQPQHF.

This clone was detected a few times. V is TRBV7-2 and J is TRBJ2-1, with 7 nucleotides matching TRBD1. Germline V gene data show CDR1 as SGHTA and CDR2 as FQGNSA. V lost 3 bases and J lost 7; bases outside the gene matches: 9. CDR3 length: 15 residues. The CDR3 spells CASSFNAGGRNEQFF. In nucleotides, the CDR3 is TGTGCCAGCAGCTTTAATGCAGGGGGTAGGAATGAGCAGTTCTTC.

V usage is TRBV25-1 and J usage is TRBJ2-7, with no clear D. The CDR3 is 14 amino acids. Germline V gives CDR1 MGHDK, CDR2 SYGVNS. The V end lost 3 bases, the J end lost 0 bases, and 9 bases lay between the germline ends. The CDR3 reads CASSDVALSYEQYF. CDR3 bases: TGTGCCAGCAGTGACGTGGCCCTCTCCTACGAGCAGTACTTC.

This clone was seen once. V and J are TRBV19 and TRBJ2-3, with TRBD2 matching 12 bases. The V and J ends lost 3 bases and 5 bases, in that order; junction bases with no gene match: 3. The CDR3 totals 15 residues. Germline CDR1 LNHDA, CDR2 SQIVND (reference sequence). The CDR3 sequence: CASSIPGLAGDTQYF. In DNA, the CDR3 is TGTGCCAGTAGTATCCCGGGACTAGCGGGAGATACGCAGTATTTT.

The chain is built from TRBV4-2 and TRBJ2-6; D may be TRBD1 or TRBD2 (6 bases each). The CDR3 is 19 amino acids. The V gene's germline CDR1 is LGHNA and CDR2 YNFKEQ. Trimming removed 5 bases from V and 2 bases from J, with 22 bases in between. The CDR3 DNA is TGTGCCAGCAGCTTCCGGACCGAGGGGGACTGGGCTGGGGCCAACGTCCTGACTTTC. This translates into CASSFRTEGDWAGANVLTF.

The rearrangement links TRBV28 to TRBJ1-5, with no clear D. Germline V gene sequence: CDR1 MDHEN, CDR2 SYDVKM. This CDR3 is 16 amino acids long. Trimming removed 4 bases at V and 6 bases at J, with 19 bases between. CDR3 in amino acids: CASSSGSTNYIQPQHF. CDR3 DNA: TGTGCCAGCAGTTCAGGTTCGACAAACTATATTCAGCCCCAGCATTTT.

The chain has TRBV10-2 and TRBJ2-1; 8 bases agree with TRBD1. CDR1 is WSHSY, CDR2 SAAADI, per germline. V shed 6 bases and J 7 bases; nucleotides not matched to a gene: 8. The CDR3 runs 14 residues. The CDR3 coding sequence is TGCGCCAGCAGCCCAGGACAGGGTCCTAATGAGCAGTTCTTC. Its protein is CASSPGQGPNEQFF.

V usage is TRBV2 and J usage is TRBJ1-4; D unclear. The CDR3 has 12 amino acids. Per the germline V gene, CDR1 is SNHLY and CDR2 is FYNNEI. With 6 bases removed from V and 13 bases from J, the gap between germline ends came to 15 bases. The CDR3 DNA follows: TGTGCCAGCAGAAGCCCTACCCGACGACTGTTTTTT. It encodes CASRSPTRRLFF.

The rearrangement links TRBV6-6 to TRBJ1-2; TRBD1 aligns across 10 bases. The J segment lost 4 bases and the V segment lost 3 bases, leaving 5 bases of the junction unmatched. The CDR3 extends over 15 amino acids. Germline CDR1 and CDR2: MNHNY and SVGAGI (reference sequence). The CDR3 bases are TGTGCCAGCAGTTATGGGACAGGGGTAAGCTATGGCTACACCTTC. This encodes CASSYGTGVSYGYTF.

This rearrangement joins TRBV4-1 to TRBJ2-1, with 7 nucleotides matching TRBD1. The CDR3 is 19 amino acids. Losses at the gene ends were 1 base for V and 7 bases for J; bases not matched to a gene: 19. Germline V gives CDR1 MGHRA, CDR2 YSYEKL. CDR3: CASSQVFSLEQGIKNEQFF. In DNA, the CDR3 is TGCGCCAGCAGCCAAGTCTTTTCCCTCGAACAGGGGATTAAAAATGAGCAGTTCTTC.

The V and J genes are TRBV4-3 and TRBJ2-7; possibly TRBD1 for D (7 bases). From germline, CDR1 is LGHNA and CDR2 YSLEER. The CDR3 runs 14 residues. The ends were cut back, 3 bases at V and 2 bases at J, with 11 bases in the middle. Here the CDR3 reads CASSHDREAYEQYF. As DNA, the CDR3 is TGCGCCAGCAGCCATGACAGGGAGGCCTACGAGCAGTACTTC.

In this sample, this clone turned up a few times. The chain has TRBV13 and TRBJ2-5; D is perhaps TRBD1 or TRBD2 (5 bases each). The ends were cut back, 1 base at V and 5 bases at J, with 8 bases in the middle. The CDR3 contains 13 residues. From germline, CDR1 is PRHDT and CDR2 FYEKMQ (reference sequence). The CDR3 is CASSLDGTETQYF. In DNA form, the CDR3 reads TGTGCCAGCAGCTTAGACGGGACGGAGACCCAGTACTTC.

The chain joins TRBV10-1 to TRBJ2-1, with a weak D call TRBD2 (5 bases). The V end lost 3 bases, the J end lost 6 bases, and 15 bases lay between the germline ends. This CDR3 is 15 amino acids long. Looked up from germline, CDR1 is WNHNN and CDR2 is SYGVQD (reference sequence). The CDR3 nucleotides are TGCGCCAGCAGTGATGAGACTACCGAGGCCAATGAGCAGTTCTTC. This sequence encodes CASSDETTEANEQFF.

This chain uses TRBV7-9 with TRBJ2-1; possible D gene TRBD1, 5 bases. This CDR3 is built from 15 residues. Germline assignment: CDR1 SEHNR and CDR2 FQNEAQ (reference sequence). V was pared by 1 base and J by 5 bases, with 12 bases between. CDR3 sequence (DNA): TGTGCCAGCAGCTTAGTGGGGCAGGGCGACAATGAGCAGTTCTTC. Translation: CASSLVGQGDNEQFF.

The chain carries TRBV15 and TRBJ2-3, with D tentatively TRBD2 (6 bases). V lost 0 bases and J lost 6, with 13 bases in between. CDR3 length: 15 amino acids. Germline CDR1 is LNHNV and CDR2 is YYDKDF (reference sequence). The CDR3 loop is CATSREGGDPDTQYF. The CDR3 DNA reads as TGTGCCACCAGCAGAGAGGGCGGGGACCCCGATACGCAGTATTTT.

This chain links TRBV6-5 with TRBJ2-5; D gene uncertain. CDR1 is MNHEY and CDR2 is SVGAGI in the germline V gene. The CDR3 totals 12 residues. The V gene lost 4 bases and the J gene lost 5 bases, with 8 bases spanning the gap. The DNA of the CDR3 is TGTGCCAGCAGTTCGGATAGGGAGACCCAGTACTTC. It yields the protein CASSSDRETQYF.

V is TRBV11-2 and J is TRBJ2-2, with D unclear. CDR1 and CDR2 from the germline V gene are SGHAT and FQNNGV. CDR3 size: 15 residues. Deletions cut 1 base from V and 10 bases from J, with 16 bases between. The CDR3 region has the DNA TGTGCCAGCAGCTTAGTAAAGTTGGGAACGGAGGAGCTGTTTTTT. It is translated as CASSLVKLGTEELFF.